The 32 T cell receptor beta chains given below trace back to one sample, sequenced in a study of CD4 T cells in relation to SARS-CoV-2 and coronaviruses (dated by TCRdb to the early 2020s). Receptor amplification or capture employed the immunoSEQ multiplex PCR assay. TCRdb took over this immuneACCESS table, retaining in-frame rearrangements with V and J assigned. Such tables are incomplete; in checked studies, under half of the missing clones stem from an unresolved V gene, and the remainder is unexplained. In this sample the table shows some 32,000 clones, around 80% of which occur a single time. The ten largest account for around 3.3% of the sample. These receptors have no known antigen. The specimen sequenced was memory CD4+ T cells from PBMCs, cultured in vitro. What this sample's cell subset or site label stands for: memory (non-naive) CD4+ T cells. These receptors were obtained from an adult with COVID-19.

The chain employs TRBV10-3 and TRBJ1-2, with 8 bases identical to TRBD1. The junction had 11 bases not matched to a gene; V was cut back by 5 bases and J by 6 bases. The CDR3 length is 15 residues. CDR1 and CDR2 (germline): ENHRY, SYGVKD. The CDR3 spells CAISHDDRGSNGYTF. CDR3 coding DNA: TGTGCCATCAGTCACGACGACAGGGGATCGAATGGCTACACCTTC.

This clone showed up just a few times. The chain couples TRBV4-2 to TRBJ2-2; the D gene is possibly TRBD2 (5 bases). Germline V lookup: CDR1 LGHNA, CDR2 YNFKEQ. The CDR3 runs to 15 residues. V lost 2 bases and J 6 bases, leaving 13 bases between the germline ends. In nucleotides, the CDR3 is TGTGCCAGCAGCCAACCCCAGCTGGAGGCCGGGGAGCTGTTTTTT. Encoded protein: CASSQPQLEAGELFF.

The CDR3 sequence: CASSEMGEANNEQFF. The CDR3 DNA reads as TGTGCCAGCAGTGAGATGGGGGAGGCGAACAATGAGCAGTTCTTC. The genes are TRBV2 and TRBJ2-1; the D gene is possibly TRBD2 (6 bases). This CDR3 is built from 15 residues. CDR1 and CDR2 from the germline V gene are SNHLY and FYNNEI. Deletions cut 3 bases from V and 5 bases from J, with 14 bases between. Using reference TRBV2 and TRBJ2-1 for the parts outside the CDR3, the full variable domain is EPEVTQTPSHQVTQMGQEVILRCVPISNHLYFYWYRQILGQKVEFLVSFYNNEISEKSEIFDDQFSVERPDGSNFTLKIRSTKLEDSAMYFCASSEMGEANNEQFFGPGTRLTVL.

The chain recombines TRBV24-1 with TRBJ1-1; 10 nucleotides match TRBD1. Germline V CDR1 and CDR2: KGHDR, SFDVKD. The CDR3 runs to 14 residues. The V gene end was trimmed by 4 bases and the J gene end by 9 bases; junction bases not matched to a gene: 7. The DNA for the CDR3 is TGTGCCACCAGTGACTCTGGACAGGGGGAGAAAGCTTTCTTT. Protein: CATSDSGQGEKAFF.

This clone appeared a few times. The chain carries TRBV6-4 and TRBJ2-2; 8 bases fit TRBD2. In germline, CDR1 is MRHNA, CDR2 SNTAGT. Losses at the gene ends were 3 bases for V and 4 bases for J; bases not matched to a gene: 1. The CDR3 loop spans 14 amino acids. As DNA, the CDR3 is TGTGCCAGCAGTGAAAGCGGGAGCACCGGGGAGCTGTTTTTT. Translation: CASSESGSTGELFF.

Worth noting for this clone: The sample holds other DNA sequences that translate to the same CDR3. The V call is TRBV5-1, the J call TRBJ2-1; D is unclear. Trimming left V 0 bases short and J 0 bases short, with 7 bases between. There are 15 residues in the CDR3. Germline values: CDR1 SGHRS, CDR2 YFSETQ. The CDR3 region has the DNA TGCGCCAGCAGCTTGGACCGGAGCTCCTACAATGAGCAGTTCTTC. Translated: CASSLDRSSYNEQFF.

This chain uses TRBV7-2 with TRBJ2-4, with 14 positions matching TRBD2. Trimming removed 4 bases from V and 9 bases from J; junction bases left unmatched: 14. The CDR3 sequence is 18 residues long. Germline V gives CDR1 SGHTA, CDR2 FQGNSA. The CDR3 region has the DNA TGTGCCAGCAGCTCATTACCCCCGGGACTAGCGGGAGTTAGCATTCAGTACTTC. Translating gives CASSSLPPGLAGVSIQYF.

V usage is TRBV27 and J usage is TRBJ2-1; 7 bases fit TRBD2. The CDR3 is made up of 14 amino acids. Per germline, CDR1 MNHEY and CDR2 SMNVEV (reference sequence). Losses at the gene ends were 6 bases for V and 7 bases for J; bases not matched to a gene: 9. This CDR3 reads CASRAGTIHNEQFF. The CDR3 coding sequence is TGTGCCAGCAGGGCCGGGACTATCCATAATGAGCAGTTCTTC.

This clone was seen a handful of times. The chain uses TRBV4-3 and TRBJ2-6, with D hard to call. V was shortened by 0 bases and J by 0 bases, with 9 bases between the two germline ends. This CDR3 comprises 17 residues. Germline V gene sequence: CDR1 LGHNA, CDR2 YSLEER. CDR3 sequence (DNA): TGCGCCAGCAGCCAAGATGCGTCATCCTCTGGGGCCAACGTCCTGACTTTC. It specifies CASSQDASSSGANVLTF.

This clone was counted a few times. This chain joins TRBV7-9 and TRBJ1-5; D is unclear. The CDR3 sequence is 14 residues long. Trimming shortened V by 4 bases and J by 4 bases, and 11 bases separated the two germline ends. Germline-derived CDR1 and CDR2 are SEHNR and FQNEAQ (reference sequence). CDR3 amino acids: CASSSEDGNQPQHF. The CDR3 DNA reads TGTGCCAGCAGCTCCGAGGACGGGAATCAGCCCCAGCATTTT.

The chain employs TRBV5-1 and TRBJ2-6; weak D call: TRBD1 (6 bases). The CDR3 is 18 amino acids. Trimming took off 4 bases at V and 0 bases at J, with 17 bases between the two ends. Germline V gene sequence: CDR1 SGHRS, CDR2 YFSETQ. CDR3 bases: TGCGCCAGCAGCCCCACCACAGGGAAACTCTCTGGGGCCAACGTCCTGACTTTC. Protein: CASSPTTGKLSGANVLTF.

To note about this clone: Other DNA sequences within the sample encode an identical CDR3. The genes are TRBV6-1 and TRBJ1-5, with D unclear. Germline CDR1 reads MNHNS; CDR2 reads SASEGT. Trimming removed 1 base at V and 4 bases at J, with 5 bases between. The CDR3 is made up of 13 amino acids. CDR3 coding DNA: TGTGCCAGCAGTGAAGGGGGTAATCAGCCCCAGCATTTT. Protein sequence: CASSEGGNQPQHF.

This clone was counted once. This chain links TRBV3-1 (or the pseudogene TRBV3-2) with TRBJ1-2; TRBD1 aligns across 10 bases. Trimming cost V 2 bases and J 0 bases; bases outside gene matches: 15. Germline-derived CDR1 and CDR2 are LGHDT and YNNKEL (reference sequence). The CDR3 is made up of 20 amino acids. CDR3 nucleotide sequence: TGTGCCAGCAGCCAACACCGCACCCGGGACAGGGGTACCCCTAACTATGGCTACACCTTC. Translation: CASSQHRTRDRGTPNYGYTF.

V is TRBV2 and J is TRBJ1-1, with 7 bases identical to TRBD1. V lost 6 bases to trimming and J lost 1 base; unmatched junction nucleotides: 5. Looked up from germline, CDR1 is SNHLY and CDR2 is FYNNEI. The CDR3 extends over 14 amino acids. This CDR3 reads CASRMTGRNTEAFF. The CDR3 nucleotides are TGTGCCAGCAGGATGACAGGGAGGAACACTGAAGCTTTCTTT.

This clone appeared once. V usage is TRBV9 and J usage is TRBJ2-3; D is perhaps TRBD2 (7 bases). Germline V gives CDR1 SGDLS, CDR2 YYNGEE. Deletions cut 1 base from V and 2 bases from J, with 11 bases between. The CDR3 has 15 residues. CDR3 sequence: CASSVRGAYTDTQYF. The CDR3 DNA reads as TGTGCCAGCAGCGTACGGGGGGCTTACACAGATACGCAGTATTTT.

The chain couples TRBV19 to TRBJ2-1; D is ambiguous. This CDR3 has 12 residues. V was pared by 4 bases and J by 9 bases, with 10 bases between. Germline lookup yields CDR1 LNHDA and CDR2 SQIVND (reference sequence). The DNA for the CDR3 is TGTGCCAGTAGTACTAGTTTCGGTGAGCAGTTCTTC. Translating it yields CASSTSFGEQFF.

This chain links TRBV5-1 with TRBJ2-1, with 9 bases lining up with TRBD2. V lost 5 bases, J lost 8 bases, and 11 bases stayed unmatched. This CDR3 contains 15 residues. Germline CDR1 is SGHRS and CDR2 is YFSETQ. In DNA form, the CDR3 reads TGCGCCAGCAGACTCTTAGCGGGAGCGAGTGATGAGCAGTTCTTC. Translated, it gives CASRLLAGASDEQFF.

J is TRBJ2-1 and V is TRBV19; 8 bases are shared with TRBD2. The CDR3 covers 18 residues. The trim removed 8 bases at V and 2 bases at J, leaving 17 bases unmatched. From germline, CDR1 is LNHDA and CDR2 SQIVND (reference sequence). CDR3 amino acids: CASLWSGFLAGPYNEQFF. The CDR3 bases are TGTGCCAGTTTATGGTCGGGTTTTCTAGCGGGCCCCTACAATGAGCAGTTCTTC.

The table lists this clone with a few counts. The V call is TRBV12-1, the J call TRBJ2-1; the table's D call of TRBD1 was not tested on the DNA. TRBV12-1 is recorded as a pseudogene. The CDR3 extends over 12 amino acids. This CDR3 reads CASRQGYNEQFF. The CDR3 DNA follows: TGTGCCAGCAGACAGGGCTACAATGAGCAGTTCTTC.

Here the CDR3 reads CASSSQGLGQETQYF. DNA of the CDR3: TGTGCCAGCTCATCACAGGGGCTGGGGCAAGAGACCCAGTACTTC. This chain links TRBV18 with TRBJ2-5; 7 bases map to TRBD1. Germline V gene lookup returns CDR1 KGHSH and CDR2 LQKENI. Trimming removed 5 bases from V and 2 bases from J; junction bases left unmatched: 8. CDR3 size: 15 residues. The full variable domain, completed using reference TRBV18 and TRBJ2-5, is NAGVMQNPRHLVRRRGQEARLRCSPMKGHSHVYWYRQLPEEGLKFMVYLQKENIIDESGMPKERFSAEFPKEGPSILRIQQVVRGDSAAYFCASSSQGLGQETQYFGPGTRLLVL.

The V call is TRBV18, the J call TRBJ2-2, with a tentative D call TRBD2 (5 bases). CDR3 length: 15 residues. Germline V CDR1 and CDR2: KGHSH, LQKENI. With 5 bases removed from V and 6 bases from J, the gap between germline ends came to 16 bases. The CDR3 DNA sequence: TGTGCCAGCTCAGAGTTGCGGGTGATCTCCGGGGAGCTGTTTTTT. Amino acids: CASSELRVISGELFF.

The chain carries TRBV19 and TRBJ2-1; 9 positions agree with TRBD2. CDR3 length equals 18 residues. With 3 bases clipped from V and 0 bases from J, the junction kept 9 bases outside the gene matches. Germline CDR1 is LNHDA and CDR2 is SQIVND (reference sequence). CDR3 sequence (DNA): TGTGCCAGTAGTATTCTCTTGCTAGCGGGGAGCTCCTACAATGAGCAGTTCTTC. Amino acid sequence: CASSILLLAGSSYNEQFF.

The gene calls are TRBV7-3 and TRBJ2-7; 9 bases are shared with TRBD1. Germline-derived CDR1 and CDR2 are SGHTA and FQGTGA. The CDR3 contains 12 residues. The V segment lost 6 bases and the J segment 12 bases; nucleotides outside the gene matches: 9. The CDR3 bases are TGTGCCAGCAGGACCGGGACAGGGCCCTTGTACTTC. Protein product: CASRTGTGPLYF.

The V gene is TRBV25-1, the J gene TRBJ2-7; D ambiguous. The V end lost 5 bases, the J end lost 5 bases, and 10 bases lay between the germline ends. The CDR3 loop spans 12 amino acids. Germline V gives CDR1 MGHDK, CDR2 SYGVNS. The CDR3 sequence is CASSWASHEQYF. In nucleotides, the CDR3 is TGTGCCAGCAGTTGGGCCTCTCACGAGCAGTACTTC.

The sample holds a few counts of this clone. This sequence joins TRBV7-3 and TRBJ2-1; D ambiguous. This CDR3 is 13 amino acids long. Trimming took off 1 base at V and 0 bases at J, with 1 base between the two ends. Germline CDR1 is SGHTA and CDR2 is FQGTGA. CDR3 nucleotide sequence: TGTGCCAGCAGCTTAAACTCCTACAATGAGCAGTTCTTC. It yields the protein CASSLNSYNEQFF. The variable domain in full, completed from reference TRBV7-3 and TRBJ2-1, reads GAGVSQTPSNKVTEKGKYVELRCDPISGHTALYWYRQSLGQGPEFLIYFQGTGAADDSGLPNDRFFAVRPEGSVSTLKIQRTERGDSAVYLCASSLNSYNEQFFGPGTRLTVL.

The chain couples TRBV7-9 to TRBJ2-2; 7 bases agree with TRBD2. The CDR3 has 19 amino acids. Looked up from germline, CDR1 is SEHNR and CDR2 is FQNEAQ (reference sequence). V was clipped by 1 base and J by 3 bases; unmatched bases: 14. The CDR3 loop is CASSLGEGSLDFDTGELFF. CDR3 in DNA: TGTGCCAGCAGCTTAGGGGAGGGGTCCCTTGATTTCGACACCGGGGAGCTGTTTTTT.

The rearrangement uses TRBV5-1 and TRBJ2-3, with 7 bases lining up with TRBD2. This CDR3 is built from 16 residues. Per the germline V gene, CDR1 is SGHRS and CDR2 is YFSETQ. V lost 7 bases and J lost 4; bases outside the gene matches: 15. The CDR3 here is CASSLTGGALADTQYF. CDR3 DNA: TGCGCCAGCTCTCTGACGGGAGGAGCCCTGGCAGATACGCAGTATTTT.

This rearrangement joins TRBV19 to TRBJ2-5, with no clear D. Trimming took off 4 bases at V and 5 bases at J, with 11 bases between the two ends. CDR3 length: 13 residues. Germline CDR1 is LNHDA and CDR2 is SQIVND (reference sequence). The CDR3 DNA follows: TGTGCCAGTAGTAAGGACGATTCGGAGACCCAGTACTTC. Translation: CASSKDDSETQYF.

This clone was picked up a small number of times. The chain uses TRBV27 and TRBJ1-1; 7 positions agree with TRBD1. The CDR3 consists of 12 residues. Germline-derived CDR1 and CDR2 are MNHEY and SMNVEV (reference sequence). V lost 6 bases, J lost 4 bases, and 2 bases stayed unmatched. This CDR3 reads CASRQGFTEAFF. The CDR3 DNA is TGTGCCAGCAGACAGGGGTTCACTGAAGCTTTCTTT.

This chain links TRBV7-8 with TRBJ2-5; TRBD2 is a possible D gene (5 bases). Trimming cost V 5 bases and J 5 bases, with 12 bases left between them. The length of the CDR3 is 13 residues. Looked up from germline, CDR1 is SGHVS and CDR2 is FQNEAQ. CDR3 amino acids: CASSLTGWETQYF. DNA for the CDR3: TGTGCCAGCAGCCTAACGGGGTGGGAGACCCAGTACTTC.

This sequence joins TRBV9 and TRBJ2-2; the D gene could be TRBD1 or TRBD2 (6 bases each). Germline V lookup: CDR1 SGDLS, CDR2 YYNGEE. The CDR3 loop spans 15 amino acids. Trimming cost V 5 bases and J 5 bases, with 16 bases left between them. CDR3 nucleotide sequence: TGTGCCAGCAGTGCGCCGGGGGCTTCGACCGGGGAGCTGTTTTTT. Encoded protein: CASSAPGASTGELFF.

This chain joins TRBV4-2 and TRBJ2-3; D ambiguous. In germline, CDR1 is LGHNA, CDR2 YNFKEQ. The CDR3 has 11 amino acids. Trimming cost V 4 bases and J 4 bases, with 3 bases left between them. CDR3 in DNA: TGTGCCAGCAGCCTAGCAGATACGCAGTATTTT. The encoded protein is CASSLADTQYF.